This T cell receptor (beta chain) was obtained from a study of radiotherapy plus CTLA-4 blockade in lung cancer. CTLA-4 blockade with ipilimumab, together with focal radiation, was given to patients with chemo-refractory metastatic non-small-cell lung cancer. This table comes from immunoSEQ multiplex PCR, and its TCRdb copy is limited to in-frame clones, with some not included. The sample includes roughly 60,000 clones, roughly four fifths seen only once; the top ten take 2.9%. V was shortened by 5 bases and J by 1 base, with 12 bases between the two germline ends. The CDR3 spans 15 residues. Germline loops: CDR1 MNHNY, CDR2 SVGAGI (reference sequence).

V usage is TRBV6-6 and J usage is TRBJ1-5; possible D gene TRBD1, 5 bases. The sequences come from peripheral blood, collected from a patient treated with radiotherapy plus ipilimumab. The TCR was taken from a human donor with non-small cell lung cancer who had a complete response to radiotherapy plus ipilimumab. The CDR3 loop reads CASSPGGGSNQPQHF. The CDR3, as DNA: TGTGCCAGCAGTCCTGGGGGGGGGAGCAATCAGCCCCAGCATTTT.